These T cell receptor beta chains were read from a single sample in a study of blood T cells in healthy people across ages. TCRdb ran MiXCR on the 5' RACE reads and lists one entry per CDR3 protein. The repertoire includes roughly 1.6 million distinct CDR3 sequences, 30% to 35% of them detected once, and roughly 10% sits in the top ten. Input material: blood. The receptors shown here come from a woman in her thirties in good health. CDR3s include the opening cysteine and the closing phenylalanine or tryptophan. Each record gives: J gene, D gene, V gene, clone size, CDR3 DNA, CDR3 protein. The D gene is left open where the match is weak. Clone size is shown for a subset of rows, as once, few, many or a class of expanded clone.

TRBJ1-1,TRBD1,TRBV5-1,.,TGCGCCAGCACCAAAGACCTAGGACAGGGCGGAACTGAAGCTTTCTTT,CASTKDLGQGGTEAFF
TRBJ2-7,TRBD1,TRBV5-5,many,TGTGCCAGCAGCAGGGGGCACAGCTCCTACGAGCAGTACTTC,CASSRGHSSYEQYF
TRBJ2-2,.,TRBV29-1,.,TGCAGCGTTGTTTGGCAGGGGCTCACCGGGGAGCTGTTTTTT,CSVVWQGLTGELFF
TRBJ1-3,TRBD1,TRBV30,.,TGTGCCTGGAGTGTTCAGGGGGCAACCGGAAACACCATATATTTT,CAWSVQGATGNTIYF
TRBJ2-7,.,TRBV6-2/TRBV6-3,.,TGTGCCAGCAGTTACTCGGAAATCACCTACGAGCAGTACTTC,CASSYSEITYEQYF
TRBJ1-1,.,TRBV7-2,.,TGTGCCAGCAGCTTTGCCGACAGAAACACTGAAGCTTTCTTT,CASSFADRNTEAFF
TRBJ2-1,TRBD2,TRBV20-1,.,TGCAGTGCCCGAGGACTAGCGGGGGTTTGGAATGAGCAGTTCTTC,CSARGLAGVWNEQFF
TRBJ2-3,TRBD2,TRBV29-1,few,TGCAGCGTTCTTGGACTAGCGGGCGCTCCAGATACGCAGTATTTT,CSVLGLAGAPDTQYF
TRBJ2-7,.,TRBV6-2/TRBV6-3,few,TGTGCCACCAGAGAATTCACTGATCTAGGCTACGAGCAGTACTTC,CATREFTDLGYEQYF
TRBJ2-6,TRBD1,TRBV6-2/TRBV6-3,.,TGTGCCAGCAGTTATACGCCGGGACAGGGGAACTCTGGGGCCAACGTCCCGACTTTC,CASSYTPGQGNSGANVPTF
TRBJ2-5,.,TRBV6-6,few,TGTGCCACCCGGTCCCGGGGGCAAGAGACCCAGTACTTC,CATRSRGQETQYF
TRBJ2-3,.,TRBV7-3,many,TGTGCCAGCAGCTTAGGACCAGCGACAGATACGCAGTATTTT,CASSLGPATDTQYF
TRBJ2-3,.,TRBV6-1,few,TGTGCCAGCAGTGAAGGACATATGGATACGCAGTATTTT,CASSEGHMDTQYF
TRBJ2-7,.,TRBV5-1,.,TGCGCCAGCAGCTTGGTGGGGTCTAGCGCCCCGTACGAGCAGTACTTC,CASSLVGSSAPYEQYF
TRBJ1-6,.,TRBV7-2,.,TGTGCCAGCCACGGTGCCCGTGTAGGGGTTAGTTCACCCCTCCACTTT,CASHGARVGVSSPLHF
TRBJ2-7,.,TRBV5-1,few,TGCGCCAGCGCTAGGGAAAATACCTACGAGCAGTACTTC,CASARENTYEQYF